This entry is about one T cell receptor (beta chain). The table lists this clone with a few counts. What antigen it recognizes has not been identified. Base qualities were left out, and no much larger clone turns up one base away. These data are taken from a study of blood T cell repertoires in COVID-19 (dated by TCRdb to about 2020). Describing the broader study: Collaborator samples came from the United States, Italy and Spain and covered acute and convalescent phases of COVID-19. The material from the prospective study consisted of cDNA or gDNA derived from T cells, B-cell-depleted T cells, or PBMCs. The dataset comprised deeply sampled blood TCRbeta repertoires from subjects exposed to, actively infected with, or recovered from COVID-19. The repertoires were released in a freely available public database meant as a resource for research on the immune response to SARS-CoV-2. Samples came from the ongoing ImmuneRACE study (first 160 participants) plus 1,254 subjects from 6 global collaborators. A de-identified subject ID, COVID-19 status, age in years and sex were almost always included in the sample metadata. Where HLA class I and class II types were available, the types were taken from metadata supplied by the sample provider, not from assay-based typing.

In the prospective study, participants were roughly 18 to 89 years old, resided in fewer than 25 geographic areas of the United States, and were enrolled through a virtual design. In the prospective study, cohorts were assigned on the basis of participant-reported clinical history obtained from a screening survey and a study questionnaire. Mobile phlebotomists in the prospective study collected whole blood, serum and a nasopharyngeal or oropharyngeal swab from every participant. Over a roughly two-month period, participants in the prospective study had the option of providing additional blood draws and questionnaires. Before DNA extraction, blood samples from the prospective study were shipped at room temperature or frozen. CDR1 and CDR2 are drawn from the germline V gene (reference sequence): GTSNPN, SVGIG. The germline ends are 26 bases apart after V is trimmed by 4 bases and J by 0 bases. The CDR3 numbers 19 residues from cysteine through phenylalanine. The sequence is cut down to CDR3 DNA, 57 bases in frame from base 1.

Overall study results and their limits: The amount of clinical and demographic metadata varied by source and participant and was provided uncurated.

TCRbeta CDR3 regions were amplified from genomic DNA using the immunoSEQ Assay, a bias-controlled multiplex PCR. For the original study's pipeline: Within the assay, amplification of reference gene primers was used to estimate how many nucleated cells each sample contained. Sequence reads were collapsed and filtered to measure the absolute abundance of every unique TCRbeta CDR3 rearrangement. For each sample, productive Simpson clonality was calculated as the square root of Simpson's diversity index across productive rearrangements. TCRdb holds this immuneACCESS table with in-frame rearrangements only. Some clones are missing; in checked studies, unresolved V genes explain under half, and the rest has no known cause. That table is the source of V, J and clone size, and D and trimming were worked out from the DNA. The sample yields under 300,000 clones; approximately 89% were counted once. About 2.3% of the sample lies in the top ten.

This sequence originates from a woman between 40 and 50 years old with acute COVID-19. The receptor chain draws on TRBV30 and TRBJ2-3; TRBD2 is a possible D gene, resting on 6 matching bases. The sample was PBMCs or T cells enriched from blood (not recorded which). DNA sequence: TGTGCCTGGACCCTGGGGCTAGCGCCTCGCTTTCTAAGCACAGATACGCAGTATTTT. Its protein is CAWTLGLAPRFLSTDTQYF.